Here is one TCR beta chain with its context. Adults between roughly 18 and 100 years of age took part from approximately 24 US areas. The entry originates in a study of blood T cell repertoires in COVID-19. CDR3 length: 16 amino acids. V lost 0 bases to trimming and J lost 12 bases; unmatched junction nucleotides: 10. CDR1 SGHTA and CDR2 FQGNSA come from the germline V gene. This table comes from immunoSEQ multiplex PCR, and its TCRdb copy is limited to in-frame clones, with some not included. The table shows roughly 170,000 clones, with 84% occurring only once. Sequences were obtained from PBMCs or T cells enriched from blood (not recorded which). The chain has TRBV7-2 and TRBJ2-1; 11 bases line up with TRBD2. The TCR originated in a man in his fifties or sixties who had recovered from COVID-19. For the CDR3, the DNA is TGTGCCAGCAGCTTAGCGGGGGGGACTAGCGGTTCGGGGCAGTTCTTC. Its protein product is CASSLAGGTSGSGQFF.